This T cell receptor beta chain was sequenced during a study of control samples from healthy donors and cancer patients. The CDR3 totals 15 residues. Trimming at V came to 4 bases and at J to 3 bases, leaving 10 bases not matched to a gene. Germline CDR1 reads SGHRS; CDR2 reads YFSETQ. Assay: immunoSEQ multiplex PCR; the TCRdb copy retains only in-frame clones and omits some. The data hold about 190,000 clones, with 91% observed a single time. The material sequenced was blood. V and J are TRBV5-1 and TRBJ2-7; 7 positions match TRBD1. The sequence was obtained from a man aged 30 to 45 in good health. The chain's CDR3 is CASSLRTGEDYEQYF. As DNA, the CDR3 is TGCGCCAGCAGCCTCCGGACAGGAGAGGACTACGAGCAGTACTTC.